The rows below give T cell receptor beta chains drawn from one sample of a study of control samples from healthy donors and cancer patients. The protocol was immunoSEQ multiplex PCR, while the TCRdb copy is restricted to in-frame clones and leaves out a portion. This sample has roughly 150,000 clones; 93% occur once, and the top ten carry roughly 6.2%. Sequenced: blood. These receptors were collected from a man aged 18 to 30 in good health. CDR3s include the opening cysteine and the closing phenylalanine or tryptophan. D genes are given only for firm matches. Only some rows state a clone size, as once, few, many or a class for expanded clones.

.,TRBJ2-7,TRBV6-5,.,CASSFSPPGTYEQYF,TGTGCCAGCAGCTTCTCCCCCCCGGGCACCTACGAGCAGTACTTC
.,TRBJ1-1,TRBV12-3/TRBV12-4,.,CASSTGALAEAFF,TGTGCCAGCAGTACGGGGGCTCTCGCTGAAGCTTTCTTT
.,TRBJ2-7,TRBV18,.,CASSPPQGNYYEQYF,TGTGCCAGCTCACCACCGCAGGGGAATTACTACGAGCAGTACTTC
TRBD1,TRBJ1-2,TRBV27,.,CASSLRTGGGYGYTF,TGTGCCAGCAGTTTACGAACAGGGGGAGGCTATGGCTACACCTTC
.,TRBJ2-7,TRBV7-8,.,CASSLAHQGNEQYF,TGTGCCAGCAGTCTCGCCCACCAGGGAAACGAGCAGTACTTC
.,TRBJ1-4,TRBV6-2/TRBV6-3,.,CASSSLWITEKLFF,TGTGCCAGCAGTTCCCTTTGGATAACTGAAAAACTGTTTTTT
TRBD1,TRBJ1-3,TRBV2,.,CASSLPGQGTEVSSGNTIYF,TGTGCCAGCAGTCTACCGGGACAGGGGACCGAAGTTTCCTCTGGAAACACCATATATTTT
.,TRBJ2-3,TRBV5-1,.,CASSFFRTGRTDTQYF,TGCGCCAGCAGCTTCTTCCGGACGGGCCGCACAGATACGCAGTATTTT
.,TRBJ2-7,TRBV10-2,.,CASSEPGTPSKEQYF,TGCGCCAGCAGTGAACCCGGGACTCCATCGAAGGAGCAGTACTTC
.,TRBJ1-2,TRBV28,.,CASSPRDVGYGYTF,TGTGCCAGCAGTCCCAGGGACGTGGGCTATGGCTACACCTTC
TRBD1,TRBJ1-3,TRBV9,once,CASSVNRDREERNTIYF,TGTGCCAGCAGCGTAAACCGGGACAGGGAGGAACGAAACACCATATATTTT
.,TRBJ2-7,TRBV19,.,CASAQGLYEQYF,TGTGCCAGTGCGCAGGGTCTCTACGAGCAGTACTTC
TRBD1,TRBJ1-6,TRBV5-6,.,CASSPRDREPYNSPLHF,TGTGCCAGCAGCCCCCGGGACAGGGAACCCTATAATTCACCCCTCCACTTT
TRBD1,TRBJ2-6,TRBV5-1,.,CASSSSPGTGTGANVLTF,TGCGCCAGCAGCTCCAGTCCCGGGACAGGGACTGGGGCCAACGTCCTGACTTTC
.,TRBJ2-7,TRBV4-1,.,CASSLLASSAYEQYF,TGCGCCAGCAGCCTTCTAGCGTCCTCAGCCTACGAGCAGTACTTC
TRBD1,TRBJ1-5,TRBV5-5,few,CASSFRQGALNQPQHF,TGTGCCAGCAGCTTTAGGCAGGGGGCCCTCAATCAGCCCCAGCATTTT
.,TRBJ2-5,TRBV9,.,CASSVGWGRETQYF,TGTGCCAGCAGCGTAGGGTGGGGTAGAGAGACCCAGTACTTC
TRBD1,TRBJ1-1,TRBV5-4,.,CASSSADRDRRYRNTEAFF,TGTGCCAGCAGCTCGGCCGACCGGGACAGGCGATATCGGAACACTGAAGCTTTCTTT
.,TRBJ1-5,TRBV7-3,few,CASSPNRDGQPQHF,TGTGCCAGCAGCCCCAACCGGGACGGTCAGCCCCAGCATTTT
.,TRBJ1-1,TRBV7-9,.,CASSLGSGAFF,TGTGCCAGCAGCTTAGGCAGTGGAGCTTTCTTT
TRBD1,TRBJ1-5,TRBV4-3,.,CASSQGSGQANQPQHF,TGCGCCAGCAGCCAAGGCTCTGGACAGGCCAATCAGCCCCAGCATTTT
.,TRBJ1-1,TRBV15,.,CATSRVPFRDGTEAFF,TGTGCCACCAGCAGAGTACCGTTCAGGGATGGGACTGAAGCTTTCTTT
TRBD1,TRBJ2-5,TRBV4-2,once,CASSLPGGAAQYF,TGTGCCAGCAGCCTTCCAGGGGGCGCAGCCCAGTACTTC
TRBD1,TRBJ1-5,TRBV7-8,.,CASSLEAGTGTQPQHF,TGTGCCAGCAGCTTAGAGGCCGGGACAGGGACTCAGCCCCAGCATTTT
.,TRBJ2-1,TRBV28,.,CASSHTKIHEQFF,TGTGCCAGCAGCCACACCAAAATCCATGAGCAGTTCTTC
TRBD2,TRBJ2-1,TRBV2,.,CASSEARWRGVSYNEQFF,TGTGCCAGCAGTGAAGCGCGGTGGCGGGGGGTCTCCTACAATGAGCAGTTCTTC